Listed below are T cell receptor beta chains from one sample, sequenced in a study of T cells in Graves' hyperthyroidism and ophthalmopathy. One entry per CDR3 protein results from TCRdb running MiXCR on the multiplex PCR reads. The sample lists around 400,000 distinct CDR3 sequences, approximately 14% occurring once. Sequenced input: blood. The receptors stem from a woman aged 18-30 years with Graves' hyperthyroidism that later progressed to Graves' ophthalmopathy. Each CDR3 is given with its conserved first and last residue. A D gene is named only where the DNA matches it firmly. Some rows mark clone size as missing; the rest say once, few, many or name a class of expanded clone.

V	D	J	size	DNA	CDR3
TRBV10-3	.	TRBJ1-3	many	TGTGCCATCAGAGCCCCAACAGAGGGAAACACCATATATTTT	CAIRAPTEGNTIYF
TRBV19	.	TRBJ1-5	many	TGTGCCAGTAGTATGGGGACGAGGGGAAGGGGTCAGCCCCAGCATTTT	CASSMGTRGRGQPQHF
TRBV12-3/TRBV12-4	.	TRBJ2-3	many	TGTGCCAGCAGTTTTTTGGTCGGCACAGATACGCAGTATTTT	CASSFLVGTDTQYF
TRBV3-1	.	TRBJ2-4	many	TGTGCCAGCATAAGGGTAGGCATTCAGTACTTC	CASIRVGIQYF
TRBV6-1	TRBD2	TRBJ2-1	few	TGTGCCAGCAGACCGTCGAGGACTAGCGGGAGGGCCGGGTACAATGAGCAGTTCTTC	CASRPSRTSGRAGYNEQFF
TRBV7-9	TRBD2	TRBJ2-5	.	TGTGCCAGCAGCCCCCCATGGGCGGGAGGTGAGGAGACCCAGTACTTC	CASSPPWAGGEETQYF
TRBV5-1	.	TRBJ1-2	.	TGCGCCAGCAGCTTGGGCCGCTGGGACGGCTACACCTTC	CASSLGRWDGYTF
TRBV6-8	.	TRBJ1-5	many	TGTGCCAGCAGTTACCGGGGATCCGAGGTAGACAATCAGCCCCAGCATTTT	CASSYRGSEVDNQPQHF
TRBV3-1	.	TRBJ1-5	many	TGTGCCAGCAGCCAAGATGGACTACAGAATCAGCCCCAGCATTTT	CASSQDGLQNQPQHF
TRBV2	.	TRBJ2-7	many	TGTGCCAGCAGGCTGGAAGGCTCTTCCTACGAGCAGTACTTC	CASRLEGSSYEQYF
TRBV20-1	TRBD2	TRBJ2-7	many	TGCAGTGCTAGAGGGGGACTAGCGGGAGAGGTTCTGCTTGGCGAGCAGTACTTC	CSARGGLAGEVLLGEQYF
TRBV4-3	.	TRBJ2-7	many	TGCGCCAGCAGCCCACGATGGGGTGGGGAGCAGTACTTC	CASSPRWGGEQYF
TRBV11-2	TRBD2	TRBJ2-2	many	TGTGCCAGCAGCTCCCTCCCCCGTAAGGGAGGGCCAATAACCGGGGAGCTGTTTTTT	CASSSLPRKGGPITGELFF
TRBV7-8	TRBD2	TRBJ2-3	few	TGTGCCAGCAGCTTACCCCCGACTAGCGGGAGGGGCACAGATACGCAGTATTTT	CASSLPPTSGRGTDTQYF
TRBV5-1	.	TRBJ2-5	many	TGCGCCAGCAGCTGGCTAGCCACTCAAGAGACCCAGTACTTC	CASSWLATQETQYF
TRBV20-1	TRBD1	TRBJ2-7	many	TGCAGTGCTAGAGATCGGGACAGGGGATCAATCTACGAGCAGTACTTC	CSARDRDRGSIYEQYF
TRBV7-2	.	TRBJ2-5	many	TGTGCCAGCAGCTCAGAAGGCGGGTTCCAAGAGACCCAGTACTTC	CASSSEGGFQETQYF
TRBV19	.	TRBJ2-6	.	TGTGCCAGTAGTCCCCTGCGTGACTCTGGGGCCAACGTCCTGACTTTC	CASSPLRDSGANVLTF
TRBV6-1	TRBD1	TRBJ2-1	few	TGTGCCAGCACCACGACAGGGGGGGACGAGCAGTTCTTC	CASTTTGGDEQFF
TRBV30	TRBD1	TRBJ2-3	many	TGTGCCTGGAGTGTAAGGACAGGGGGCACAGATACGCAGTATTTT	CAWSVRTGGTDTQYF
TRBV18	TRBD1	TRBJ2-2	many	TGTGCCAGCTCACAGGGGACAGGAGTCACCGGGGAGCTGTTTTTT	CASSQGTGVTGELFF
TRBV7-9	.	TRBJ1-4	few	TGTGCCAGCAGCTCACACAGGGAAGGGAGTGAAAAACTGTTTTTT	CASSSHREGSEKLFF
TRBV6-2/TRBV6-3	.	TRBJ2-3	many	TGTGCCAGCAATCCGTATTACCTCACAGATACGCAGTATTTT	CASNPYYLTDTQYF
TRBV5-8	.	TRBJ2-2	few	TGTGCCAGCAGGCGTGGGATTGGCCCGGACACCGGGGAGCTGTTTTTT	CASRRGIGPDTGELFF
TRBV5-1	TRBD2	TRBJ2-2	.	TGCGCCAGCAGCTCTCAAGGACTAGCGGGAAGGCCAGGCACCGGGGAGCTGTTTTTT	CASSSQGLAGRPGTGELFF
TRBV7-2	TRBD2	TRBJ2-7	many	TGTGCCAGCAGCTTAACCTCGGGGGGCTACGAGCAGTACTTC	CASSLTSGGYEQYF
TRBV3-1	.	TRBJ2-1	many	TGTGCCAGCAGCTTGGCCCTCTACAATGAGCAGTTCTTC	CASSLALYNEQFF
TRBV5-1	.	TRBJ1-2	.	TGCGCCAGCAGACGGTTCGGGGGAGGCTACACCTTC	CASRRFGGGYTF
TRBV29-1	.	TRBJ2-3	few	TGCAGCGTTGCGGGGGATAGGACAGATACGCAGTATTTT	CSVAGDRTDTQYF
TRBV28	.	TRBJ2-1	many	TGTGCCAGCAGTTTAGGAGGGACGAGCTCCTACAATGAGCAGTTCTTC	CASSLGGTSSYNEQFF
TRBV5-6	TRBD1	TRBJ2-7	.	TGTGCCAGCAGCTTGGCAGACAGGGACCACGAGCAGTACTTC	CASSLADRDHEQYF
TRBV11-2	TRBD1	TRBJ2-7	many	TGTGCCAGCAGCTACCGGGACAGGGTTAGGGACGAGCAGTACTTC	CASSYRDRVRDEQYF
TRBV10-3	TRBD2	TRBJ2-1	.	TGTGCCATCAGTGGGGCTAGCGGGAGGGCAGCCTACAATGAGCAGTTCTTC	CAISGASGRAAYNEQFF
TRBV28	.	TRBJ2-4	many	TGTGCCAGCAGTTTTTCGTGGGACGCAACTACAAACATTCAGTACTTC	CASSFSWDATTNIQYF
TRBV27	TRBD1	TRBJ2-7	.	TGTGCCAGCAGTTTATCTATCACAGGGGACGAGCAGTACTTC	CASSLSITGDEQYF
TRBV29-1	TRBD2	TRBJ2-1	few	TGCAGCGTTGAAGGTGTCATAGCGGGAGGCAACAATGAGCAGTTCTTC	CSVEGVIAGGNNEQFF
TRBV2	.	TRBJ2-3	many	TGTGCCAGCAGCACCTGGGGATCAGATACGCAGTATTTT	CASSTWGSDTQYF
TRBV20-1	.	TRBJ1-1	many	TGCAGTGCTAGAGGACTGAACCTTGAAGCTTTCTTT	CSARGLNLEAFF
TRBV28	.	TRBJ2-1	few	TGTGCCAGCAGGTCCTACAATGAGCGTTTCTTC	CASRSYNERFF
TRBV28	TRBD1	TRBJ1-1	many	TGTGCCAGCAGCCTGGGACAGGGGGGCACTGAAGCTTTCTTT	CASSLGQGGTEAFF
TRBV27	.	TRBJ1-3	.	TGTGCCAGCAGTTTACGGAGACACTCTGGAAACACCATATATTTT	CASSLRRHSGNTIYF
TRBV6-1	TRBD1	TRBJ1-4	few	TGTGCCAGCAGCCAAGGCAGGGGGGGTAATGAAAAACTGTTTTTT	CASSQGRGGNEKLFF
TRBV6-6	.	TRBJ2-7	many	TGTGCCAGCAGTTACGACGGGCGGCCAGGGGCCACCTACGAGCAGTACTTC	CASSYDGRPGATYEQYF
TRBV30	TRBD1	TRBJ2-7	.	TGTGCCTGGAGACCACCAAGACAGGGGGGGTCCTACGAGCAGTACTTC	CAWRPPRQGGSYEQYF
TRBV4-1	.	TRBJ2-7	few	TGCGCCAGCAGCCCCAAGTCCGACAGTACCTACGAGCAGTACTTC	CASSPKSDSTYEQYF
TRBV20-1	.	TRBJ1-5	many	TGCAGTGCACCGACAAGAGGGCTAGGTCAGCCCCAGCATTTT	CSAPTRGLGQPQHF
TRBV13	TRBD2	TRBJ2-2	many	TGTGCCAGCAGCTGGACTAGCGGGAACACCGGGGAGCTGTTTTTT	CASSWTSGNTGELFF
TRBV28	TRBD2	TRBJ2-2	.	TGTGCCAGCAGCCGGGGACTAGCGGGCCACACCGGGGAGCTGTTTTTT	CASSRGLAGHTGELFF
TRBV5-5	.	TRBJ1-3	once	TGTGCCAGCAGCTTGGGCAGGGAGGATTTCTCTGGAAACACCATATATTTT	CASSLGREDFSGNTIYF
TRBV7-8	TRBD2	TRBJ2-3	few	TGTGCCAGCAGCTCGTCCGGGACTAACCCTTCCGATACGCAGTATTTT	CASSSSGTNPSDTQYF
TRBV4-1	.	TRBJ1-2	few	TGCGCCAGCAGCCAAGAATCTACCGCCCTCTATGGCTACACCTTC	CASSQESTALYGYTF